These 17 T cell receptor beta chains share one sample of origin, sequenced in a study of shared clonotypes between healthy human individuals. TCRdb keeps only in-frame clones here, not all; method: immunoSEQ multiplex PCR. The sample comprises around 1.9 million clones, 85% to 95% of which are singletons, and under 2% rests with the top ten. CD45RO-negative, CCR7-selected cells formed the naive CD8 fraction, which excluded terminally differentiated effector memory CD45RA+ cells. Sequencing input: naive CD8+ T cells from PBMCs. These receptors all come from a man in his late teens or twenties in good health. Some clones in this sample may be carry-over from other donors' samples.

V usage is TRBV7-3 and J usage is TRBJ2-1; 8 nucleotides line up with TRBD2. The CDR3 spans 17 residues. Germline lookup yields CDR1 SGHTA and CDR2 FQGTGA. J lost 0 bases, V lost 5 bases, and 9 bases had no gene match. CDR3 nucleotide sequence: TGTGCCAGCAGCCTTAACCCGGGGACTAGCTCCTACAATGAGCAGTTCTTC. Its protein product is CASSLNPGTSSYNEQFF.

The chain employs TRBV19 and TRBJ1-1; D is perhaps TRBD1 (5 bases). The germline V gene has CDR1 LNHDA and CDR2 SQIVND (reference sequence). V was shortened by 0 bases and J by 0 bases, with 17 bases between the two germline ends. The CDR3 covers 18 residues. CDR3 coding DNA: TGTGCCAGTAGTATAGATTGGGGCTCCTCGATAATGAACACTGAAGCTTTCTTT. Its translation is CASSIDWGSSIMNTEAFF.

The V and J genes are TRBV19 and TRBJ2-1, with TRBD2 matching 12 bases. CDR1 and CDR2 from the germline V gene are LNHDA and SQIVND (reference sequence). CDR3 length equals 15 residues. Trimming cost V 6 bases and J 5 bases; bases outside gene matches: 5. CDR3 DNA: TGTGCCAGTAGCCTAGCGGGAGGGCCCCACAATGAGCAGTTCTTC. It is translated as CASSLAGGPHNEQFF.

This sequence joins TRBV27 and TRBJ1-2, with TRBD1 matching 7 bases. CDR1 MNHEY and CDR2 SMNVEV come from the germline V gene (reference sequence). Losses at the gene ends were 6 bases for V and 7 bases for J; bases not matched to a gene: 11. This CDR3 is 14 amino acids long. The CDR3 DNA follows: TGTGCCAGCAGGCCCCGGACAGGCAACATTGGCTACACCTTC. Translated: CASRPRTGNIGYTF.

The chain uses TRBV7-6 and TRBJ1-1; D is ambiguous. Germline values: CDR1 SGHVS, CDR2 FNYEAQ. The CDR3 spans 19 residues. With 1 base removed from V and 1 base from J, the gap between germline ends came to 22 bases. CDR3 DNA sequence: TGTGCCAGCAGCTTAGTGAGTTCGGTAGCAGGACCCCGGAACACTGAAGCTTTCTTT. It yields the protein CASSLVSSVAGPRNTEAFF.

This sequence joins TRBV27 and TRBJ2-2; tentatively, D is TRBD2 (6 bases). Trimming took off 2 bases at V and 6 bases at J, with 13 bases between the two ends. CDR3 length: 15 residues. The V gene's germline CDR1 is MNHEY and CDR2 SMNVEV (reference sequence). Here the CDR3 reads CASSLRGSVAGELFF. CDR3 nucleotides: TGTGCCAGCAGTTTACGGGGGAGTGTCGCCGGGGAGCTGTTTTTT.

The V call is TRBV28, the J call TRBJ2-4; 7 bases fit TRBD1. With 5 bases clipped from V and 1 base from J, the junction kept 5 bases outside the gene matches. The germline V gene encodes CDR1 MDHEN and CDR2 SYDVKM. This CDR3 is built from 15 residues. CDR3 region: CASSVLDRAKNIQYF. The CDR3 DNA reads as TGTGCCAGCAGTGTCCTGGACAGGGCCAAAAACATTCAGTACTTC.

The chain joins TRBV5-4 to TRBJ1-4; D gene uncertain. The V and J ends lost 1 base and 5 bases respectively, with 15 bases between them. Germline-derived CDR1 and CDR2 are SGHNT and YYREEE (reference sequence). CDR3 size: 16 residues. CDR3 sequence (DNA): TGTGCCAGCAGCTTGAGTCCGGTGGGGTCGAATGAAAAACTGTTTTTT. Translated, it gives CASSLSPVGSNEKLFF. Based on the CDR3 plus reference TRBV5-4 and TRBJ1-4, the full variable domain is ETGVTQSPTHLIKTRGQQVTLRCSSQSGHNTVSWYQQALGQGPQFIFQYYREEENGRGNFPPRFSGLQFPNYSSELNVNALELDDSALYLCASSLSPVGSNEKLFFGSGTQLSVL.

This clone appeared once. V usage is TRBV9 and J usage is TRBJ2-2; a weak D match, TRBD1 (6 bases). With 3 bases removed from V and 6 bases from J, the gap between germline ends came to 9 bases. Per the germline V gene, CDR1 is SGDLS and CDR2 is YYNGEE. CDR3 size: 13 residues. CDR3 bases: TGTGCCAGCAGCGCCCCAGGGGCCGGGGAGCTGTTTTTT. This translates into CASSAPGAGELFF.

V and J are TRBV30 and TRBJ2-7; TRBD2 matches at 8 bases. J gave up 3 bases and V 2 bases, and 12 bases lay outside the gene matches. CDR3 size: 16 residues. In germline, CDR1 is GTSNPN, CDR2 SVGIG (reference sequence). The CDR3 protein is CAWSPASAGARYEQYF. The CDR3 nucleotides are TGTGCCTGGAGTCCCGCTTCAGCGGGAGCCCGCTACGAGCAGTACTTC.

The rearrangement links TRBV2 to TRBJ2-1; TRBD1 or TRBD2 may be the D gene (5 bases each). The V gene's germline CDR1 is SNHLY and CDR2 FYNNEI. The CDR3 contains 15 residues. V dropped 6 bases and J dropped 1 base, with 13 bases sitting between them. As DNA, the CDR3 is TGTGCCAGCAGGGGGACCCTCGGGTCCTACAATGAGCAGTTCTTC. This gives the protein CASRGTLGSYNEQFF.

This clone appeared once. Other nucleotide sequences in the sample specify the same CDR3. The chain links TRBV28 to TRBJ2-7; 7 bases map to TRBD1. This CDR3 is built from 14 residues. CDR1 and CDR2 from the germline V gene are MDHEN and SYDVKM. V shed 4 bases, J shed 6 bases, and the junction held 9 bases outside the gene matches. CDR3 nucleotide sequence: TGTGCCAGCAGTTCGGGAACAGGGGTTGGCGAGCAGTACTTC. Its translation is CASSSGTGVGEQYF.

The chain uses TRBV5-8 and TRBJ1-1; no clear D gene. Trimming removed 4 bases from V and 0 bases from J, with 7 bases in between. The CDR3 is made up of 13 amino acids. CDR1 SGHTS and CDR2 YDEGEE come from the germline V gene. DNA of the CDR3: TGTGCCAGCAGCGGGGATCTGAACACTGAAGCTTTCTTT. Translating it yields CASSGDLNTEAFF.

The rearrangement links TRBV7-8 to TRBJ2-1; TRBD2 agrees at 11 bases. Losses at the gene ends were 4 bases for V and 5 bases for J; bases not matched to a gene: 19. Per the germline V gene, CDR1 is SGHVS and CDR2 is FQNEAQ. The CDR3 covers 20 residues. In DNA form, the CDR3 reads TGTGCCAGCAGCTATACGATAGCGGGAGGGCCCCCCCATTTCCACAATGAGCAGTTCTTC. This encodes CASSYTIAGGPPHFHNEQFF.

The rearrangement joins TRBV6-5 to TRBJ2-1; 8 nucleotides align to TRBD2. Germline loops: CDR1 MNHEY, CDR2 SVGAGI. V lost 6 bases, J lost 2 bases, and 6 bases stayed unmatched. The CDR3 extends over 15 amino acids. This CDR3 reads CASSRTSGPYNEQFF. DNA of the CDR3: TGTGCCAGCAGCCGTACTAGCGGACCCTACAATGAGCAGTTCTTC.

The chain is built from TRBV27 and TRBJ2-7; TRBD1 is a possible D gene (5 bases). V was shortened by 9 bases and J by 2 bases, with 17 bases between the two germline ends. The germline CDR1 and CDR2 sequences are MNHEY and SMNVEV (reference sequence). The length of the CDR3 is 14 residues. CDR3 sequence reads: CASLTRDRPYEQYF. In nucleotides, the CDR3 is TGTGCCAGTCTGACCCGTGACAGACCCTACGAGCAGTACTTC.

The rearrangement joins TRBV27 to TRBJ2-2, with D hard to call. The germline V gene encodes CDR1 MNHEY and CDR2 SMNVEV (reference sequence). The CDR3 has 14 amino acids. The V gene lost 3 bases and the J gene lost 6 bases, with 11 bases spanning the gap. CDR3 protein: CASSLVGRAGELFF. Here the CDR3 DNA reads TGTGCCAGCAGTTTGGTGGGAAGGGCCGGGGAGCTGTTTTTT.